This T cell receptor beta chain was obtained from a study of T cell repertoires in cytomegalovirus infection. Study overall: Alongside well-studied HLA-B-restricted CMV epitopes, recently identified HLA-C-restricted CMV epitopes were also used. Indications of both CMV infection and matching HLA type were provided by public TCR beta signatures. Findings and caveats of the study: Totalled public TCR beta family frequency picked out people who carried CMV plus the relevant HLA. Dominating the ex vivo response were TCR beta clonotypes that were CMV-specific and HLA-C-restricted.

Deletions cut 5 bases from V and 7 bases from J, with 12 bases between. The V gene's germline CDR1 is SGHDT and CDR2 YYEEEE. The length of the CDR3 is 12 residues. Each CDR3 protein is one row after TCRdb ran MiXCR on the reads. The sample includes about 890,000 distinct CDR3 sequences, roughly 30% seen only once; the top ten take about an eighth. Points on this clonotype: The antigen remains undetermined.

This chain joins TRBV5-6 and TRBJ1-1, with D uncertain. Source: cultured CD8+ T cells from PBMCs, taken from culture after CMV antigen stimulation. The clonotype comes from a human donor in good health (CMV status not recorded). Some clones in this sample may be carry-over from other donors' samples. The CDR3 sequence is CASSVRWGEAFF. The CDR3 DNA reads TGTGCCAGCAGTGTGAGGTGGGGTGAAGCTTTCTTT.